This T cell receptor beta chain was sequenced in a study of glioma-infiltrating T cells after dendritic cell vaccination (dated by TCRdb to about 2016). Background on the whole study: A cohort of roughly 15 glioblastoma patients from Phase I and II dendritic cell vaccination trials was included, of whom 9 were newly diagnosed and 6 had recurrent disease. In glioblastoma patients vaccinated with dendritic cells, deep sequencing of TCR beta CDR3 regions served to measure the amount of tumor-infiltrating lymphocytes and to compare repertoires between tumor and blood. Each patient was given three intradermal dendritic cell vaccine injections, spaced two weeks apart, in the arm below the axilla. Autologous tumor lysate-pulsed dendritic cell vaccination was administered to the patients between the early 2000s and the early 2010s. Survival after dendritic cell vaccination was correlated with TCR sequencing metrics, including TIL content and tumor-blood repertoire overlap. The vaccine was prepared from monocyte-derived dendritic cells that were cultured for roughly 7 days with IL-4 and GM-CSF and then pulsed overnight with autologous tumor lysate. Overall study results and their limits: The three-group TCR overlap response model was described as speculative and requiring prospective validation. No direct relationship between TCR clonality and survival was found, suggesting that a diverse polyclonal response may matter. After dendritic cell vaccination, a higher estimated pretreatment TIL content predicted longer time to progression and overall survival. The cohort was small and heterogeneous, and full blood and tumor sets were available for few patients, with initial-recurrent tumor pairs available for even fewer patients.

As regards this clone: The target of this receptor is not known. No quality values exist for individual bases; no much larger clone is one base distant.

TCRB CDR3 regions were amplified from about 1.9 ug genomic DNA, or all available DNA if less, using the immunoSEQ assay. For multiplex PCR, 60 forward primers for TCR V beta segments and 13 reverse primers for J beta segments were used. To estimate the number of reads per starting template, synthetic control templates were added to each sample at limiting dilution. The Illumina HiSeq System generated 87 bp sequencing reads. The original methods were these. PCR and sequencing errors were removed by a nearest neighbor algorithm that merged closely related sequences. TCR overlap was defined as the percentage of unique tumor TCR beta sequences that were also present in the same patient's peripheral blood. The table was pulled from immuneACCESS by TCRdb, which kept in-frame rearrangements only. Such tables lose some clones; where checked, under half of the loss comes from unresolved V genes, and the rest has no known cause. V and J calls and clone size come straight from that table; D and trimming were deduced from the DNA. This sample has 100,000 or so clones in its table, and almost 90% of those were observed once. Approximately 2.7% of the sample lies in the top ten.

Measured from the cysteine to the phenylalanine, the CDR3 is 17 residues long. The DNA shown is the 51-base CDR3, in frame from base 1. Taken with the paper, the label for time point translates to: after dendritic cell vaccination, including at tumor progression/relapse. Patients were selected on the basis of adequate residual fresh-frozen tumor tissue and more than two years of available survival data. Although molecular status otherwise differed among the glioblastoma patients, no patient had an isocitrate dehydrogenase mutation. PBMC collection took place before vaccination, two weeks after the third vaccination, and at tumor progression if progression occurred. Genomic DNA was extracted with the Qiagen DNeasy Blood extraction Kit.

The origin of this receptor is a human donor with glioblastoma. This sequence uses TRBV21-1 and TRBJ2-2; the D call TRBD2 from the table was never checked on the DNA. TRBV21-1 is recorded as a pseudogene. The sequencing used blood, collected after dendritic cell vaccination. The CDR3 reads CASSMTVGGRRAGELFF. The DNA sequence reads TGTGCCAGCAGCATGACTGTGGGCGGGAGGAGAGCAGGGGAGCTGTTTTTT.